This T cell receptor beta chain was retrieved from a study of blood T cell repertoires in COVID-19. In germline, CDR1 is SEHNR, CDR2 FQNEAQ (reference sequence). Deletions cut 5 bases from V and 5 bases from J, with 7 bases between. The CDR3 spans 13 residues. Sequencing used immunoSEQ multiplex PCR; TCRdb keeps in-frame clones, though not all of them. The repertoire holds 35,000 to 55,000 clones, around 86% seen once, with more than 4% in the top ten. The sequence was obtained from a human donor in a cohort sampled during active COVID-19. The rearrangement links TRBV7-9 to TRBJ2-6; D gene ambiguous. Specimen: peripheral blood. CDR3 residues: CASSPGRANVLTF. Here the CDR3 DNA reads TGTGCCAGCAGCCCAGGAAGGGCCAACGTCCTGACTTTC. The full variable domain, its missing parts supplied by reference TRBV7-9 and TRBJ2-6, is DTGVSQNPRHKITKRGQNVTFRCDPISEHNRLYWYRQTLGQGPEFLTYFQNEAQLEKSRLLSDRFSAERPKGSFSTLEIQRTEQGDSAMYLCASSPGRANVLTFGAGSRLTVL.